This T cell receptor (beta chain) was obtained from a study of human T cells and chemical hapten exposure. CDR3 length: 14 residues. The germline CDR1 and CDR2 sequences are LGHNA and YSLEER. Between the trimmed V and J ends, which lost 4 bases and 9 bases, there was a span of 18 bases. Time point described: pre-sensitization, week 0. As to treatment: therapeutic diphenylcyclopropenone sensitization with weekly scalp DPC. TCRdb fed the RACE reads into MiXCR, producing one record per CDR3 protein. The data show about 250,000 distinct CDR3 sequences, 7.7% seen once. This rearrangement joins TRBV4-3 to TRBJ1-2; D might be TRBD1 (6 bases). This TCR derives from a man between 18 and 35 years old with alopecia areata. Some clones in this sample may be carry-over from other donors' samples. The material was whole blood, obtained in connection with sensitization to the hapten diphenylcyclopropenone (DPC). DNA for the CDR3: TGCGCCAGCAGCCCTGAACAGGGAGAGCCGAGCTACACCTTC. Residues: CASSPEQGEPSYTF.